This entry lists 9 T cell receptor beta chains sequenced from one sample in a study of T cell responses to AZD1222 COVID-19 vaccine. Profiling relied on immunoSEQ multiplex PCR, and the TCRdb table lists in-frame clones only, not all of them. The table shows some 120,000 clones, with about 90% occurring only once. This specimen consisted of peripheral blood, obtained 28 days after the second AZD1222 dose. The source is an adult who received the AZD1222 COVID-19 vaccine.

The rearrangement uses TRBV5-1 and TRBJ2-7; no clear D gene. CDR1 and CDR2 from the germline V gene are SGHRS and YFSETQ. Between the trimmed V and J ends, which lost 5 bases and 2 bases, there was a span of 11 bases. This CDR3 region has 13 residues. The DNA for the CDR3 is TGCGCCAGCAGTGAAGGCTCTACCTACGAGCAGTACTTC. It translates to CASSEGSTYEQYF.

The rearrangement links TRBV6-1 to TRBJ1-1; D is undetermined. This CDR3 contains 13 residues. V lost 1 base and J lost 9, with 12 bases in between. The germline gives CDR1 MNHNS, CDR2 SASEGT. CDR3 protein: CASSEEFWQKAFF. In nucleotides, the CDR3 is TGTGCCAGCAGTGAAGAGTTCTGGCAGAAAGCTTTCTTT.

The chain links TRBV10-3 to TRBJ2-1; tentatively, D is TRBD2 (6 bases). CDR3 size: 16 residues. Germline V gene data show CDR1 as ENHRY and CDR2 as SYGVKD. V lost 6 bases, J lost 8 bases, and 23 bases lay in between. CDR3 loop: CAISEKPGLTGDEQFF. The CDR3 DNA follows: TGTGCCATCAGCGAGAAACCGGGACTTACGGGCGATGAGCAGTTCTTC.

The genes are TRBV29-1 and TRBJ1-1; D not resolved. The CDR3 consists of 13 residues. CDR1 SQVTM and CDR2 ANQGSEA come from the germline V gene. The germline V and J ends were trimmed by 2 bases and 1 base, with 8 bases remaining between them. The CDR3 protein is CSVELVQNTEAFF. The CDR3 DNA follows: TGCAGCGTTGAACTGGTACAGAACACTGAAGCTTTCTTT.

This clone appeared a single time. The chain couples TRBV7-9 to TRBJ2-2, with TRBD1 identical over 9 bases. Per germline, CDR1 SEHNR and CDR2 FQNEAQ (reference sequence). After removal of 5 bases from V and 0 bases from J, the junction contained 7 bases not matched to a gene. CDR3 size: 17 residues. The CDR3 DNA is TGTGCCAGCAGCCTGAAGACAGGGGGGGCGAACACCGGGGAGCTGTTTTTT. As protein: CASSLKTGGANTGELFF.

The V and J genes are TRBV4-1 and TRBJ2-1; TRBD1 matches 7 bases. The germline V gene encodes CDR1 MGHRA and CDR2 YSYEKL. V trimming: 2 bases; J trimming: 3 bases; junction bases outside the gene matches: 7. CDR3 length: 16 amino acids. CDR3 DNA sequence: TGCGCCAGCAGCCAACTCGACAGGGCTAACTACAATGAGCAGTTCTTC. Amino acids: CASSQLDRANYNEQFF.

The V call is TRBV28, the J call TRBJ2-7, with 8 bases identical to TRBD2. V shed 9 bases and J 6 bases; nucleotides not matched to a gene: 13. The germline CDR1 and CDR2 sequences are MDHEN and SYDVKM. The CDR3 has 14 residues. Written as DNA, the CDR3 is TGTGCCAGTCAAGCGGGAGAGCTTCCATTCGAGCAGTACTTC. Translating it yields CASQAGELPFEQYF.

The J gene is TRBJ2-3, the V gene TRBV12-5; a weak D match, TRBD1 (6 bases). This CDR3 is 14 amino acids long. Germline V gene lookup returns CDR1 LGHNT and CDR2 FRNRAP. The V and J ends lost 6 bases and 1 base respectively, with 11 bases between them. CDR3 DNA: TGTGCTAGTGGAGGGGGATGGGGCACAGATACGCAGTATTTT. This gives the protein CASGGGWGTDTQYF.

The chain links TRBV15 to TRBJ2-3; D perhaps matches TRBD2 (5 bases). CDR1 LNHNV and CDR2 YYDKDF come from the germline V gene (reference sequence). The CDR3 extends over 14 amino acids. Trimming cost V 3 bases and J 4 bases, with 11 bases left between them. This chain's CDR3 is CATSSLSVADTQYF. The CDR3 nucleotides are TGTGCCACCAGCAGTCTTAGCGTTGCAGATACGCAGTATTTT. Full variable domain (rest looked up from reference TRBV15 and TRBJ2-3): DAMVIQNPRYQVTQFGKPVTLSCSQTLNHNVMYWYQQKSSQAPKLLFHYYDKDFNNEADTPDNFQSRRPNTSFCFLDIRSPGLGDTAMYLCATSSLSVADTQYFGPGTRLTVL.